Listed here is a single T cell receptor beta chain. Its antigen is undetermined. Profiling relied on immunoSEQ multiplex PCR, and the TCRdb table lists in-frame clones only, not all of them. The repertoire holds tens of thousands of clones, with roughly 95% as singletons. The record originates from a study of graft-versus-host responses after intestinal transplantation. There are 12 residues in the CDR3. The V and J ends lost 2 bases and 4 bases respectively, with 4 bases between them. The germline V gene encodes CDR1 SGHNT and CDR2 YYREEE (reference sequence). Sample: unstimulated CD4+ T cells sorted from spleen or lymph node cells, taken before transplant. V is TRBV5-4 and J is TRBJ1-3; D is uncertain. The TCR originated in a human donor who was the organ donor for an intestinal transplant. The CDR3 is CASSFAGNTIYF. The CDR3 DNA follows: TGTGCCAGCAGCTTTGCGGGAAACACCATATATTTT. Full variable domain (outside the CDR3, taken from reference TRBV5-4 and TRBJ1-3): ETGVTQSPTHLIKTRGQQVTLRCSSQSGHNTVSWYQQALGQGPQFIFQYYREEENGRGNFPPRFSGLQFPNYSSELNVNALELDDSALYLCASSFAGNTIYFGEGSWLTVV.